The 12 T cell receptor beta chains below all came from one sample that was sequenced in a study of T cell responses to AZD1222 COVID-19 vaccine (dated by TCRdb to about 2021). Per the publication, the time point label means: baseline before first vaccination. The meaning of the sample's treatment or condition label: meningococcal conjugate vaccine given as trial control. The method behind the library was the immunoSEQ multiplex PCR assay. The source is immuneACCESS, and TCRdb retained only in-frame sequences with V and J called. Part of the clones is not carried over; for the studies checked, unresolved V genes explain less than half of this, and the remainder is unexplained. The sample records 130,000 to 150,000 clones, 75% to 95% of which are singletons. Clones ranked in the top ten supply 2.8% of the sample. Sequencing was performed on peripheral blood, taken on day 0 of MenACWY control vaccination. These receptors came from an adult in good health.

The chain joins TRBV6-2 or TRBV6-3 to TRBJ1-5, with TRBD1 identical over 11 bases. J lost 3 bases, V lost 6 bases, and 7 bases had no gene match. Germline CDR1 MNHEY, CDR2 SVGEGT. The CDR3 spans 16 residues. CDR3 nucleotides: TGTGCCAGCAGCCCGTGGACAGGGGGCTTCAATCAGCCCCAGCATTTT. This codes for CASSPWTGGFNQPQHF.

The rearrangement uses TRBV4-2 and TRBJ1-6; D perhaps matches TRBD1 (5 bases). Looked up from germline, CDR1 is LGHNA and CDR2 is YNFKEQ. V lost 3 bases and J lost 7, with 25 bases in between. CDR3 length: 19 residues. The CDR3 sequence: CASSHSARGPYKGNSPLHF. The CDR3 DNA reads TGTGCCAGCAGCCATAGCGCCCGGGGACCCTACAAAGGAAATTCACCCCTCCACTTT.

V gene TRBV18 combines with J gene TRBJ1-3; D gene unclear. V dropped 6 bases and J dropped 3 bases, with 12 bases sitting between them. The germline V gene has CDR1 KGHSH and CDR2 LQKENI. The CDR3 length is 14 residues. In nucleotides, the CDR3 is TGTGCCAGCTCGCGGACTCAGAATGGAAACACCATATATTTT. It codes for CASSRTQNGNTIYF.

This chain uses TRBV3-1 (or the pseudogene TRBV3-2) with TRBJ2-1, with 7 bases that match TRBD2. Germline CDR1 reads LGHDT; CDR2 reads YNNKEL (reference sequence). This CDR3 spans 19 amino acids. The junction had 24 bases not matched to a gene; V was cut back by 4 bases and J by 9 bases. The CDR3 DNA reads TGTGCCAGCAGCCGCGTTCCCGGGCCTAGCGGACCCCAATTGACTGAGCAGTTCTTC. This translates into CASSRVPGPSGPQLTEQFF.

The CDR3 loop is CASSQNRGAGLAGDTGELFF. The CDR3 nucleotides read TGCGCCAGCAGCCAGAACAGGGGGGCGGGGCTAGCGGGAGACACCGGGGAGCTGTTTTTT. This chain uses TRBV5-1 with TRBJ2-2, with 10 bases aligning to TRBD2. Germline values: CDR1 SGHRS, CDR2 YFSETQ. V shed 4 bases and J 3 bases; nucleotides not matched to a gene: 18. CDR3 length: 20 residues.

The V call is TRBV7-2, the J call TRBJ2-1; 11 bases match TRBD2. CDR3 length: 16 residues. CDR1 is SGHTA, CDR2 FQGNSA, per germline. V shed 1 base and J 10 bases; nucleotides not matched to a gene: 9. This CDR3 reads CASSLEGSGRAWEQFF. The CDR3 nucleotides read TGTGCCAGCAGCTTAGAGGGTAGCGGGAGGGCCTGGGAGCAGTTCTTC.

This chain links TRBV5-1 with TRBJ2-3; the match to TRBD1 covers 8 bases. The CDR3 has 16 amino acids. Germline loops: CDR1 SGHRS, CDR2 YFSETQ. The V gene end was trimmed by 4 bases and the J gene end by 2 bases; junction bases not matched to a gene: 9. CDR3 bases: TGCGCCAGCAGCACCGGACAGGGAGGTCACACAGATACGCAGTATTTT. Its translation is CASSTGQGGHTDTQYF.

The J gene is TRBJ1-1, the V gene TRBV6-5, with TRBD1 identical over 8 bases. With 6 bases clipped from V and 5 bases from J, the junction kept 5 bases outside the gene matches. The CDR3 consists of 13 residues. CDR1 MNHEY and CDR2 SVGAGI come from the germline V gene. CDR3 nucleotide sequence: TGTGCCAGCAGACGGACAGGGCGGACTGAAGCTTTCTTT. As protein: CASRRTGRTEAFF.

The rearrangement joins TRBV2 to TRBJ1-5, with TRBD1 identical over 7 bases. V lost 5 bases, J lost 5 bases, and 3 bases stayed unmatched. The CDR3 runs to 13 residues. The germline V gene has CDR1 SNHLY and CDR2 FYNNEI. The CDR3 protein is CASSFQGDQPQHF. The DNA of the CDR3 is TGTGCCAGCAGTTTCCAGGGGGATCAGCCCCAGCATTTT.

The V call is TRBV28, the J call TRBJ2-7, with 9 positions matching TRBD1. Looked up from germline, CDR1 is MDHEN and CDR2 is SYDVKM. The CDR3 runs to 14 residues. J lost 6 bases, V lost 6 bases, and 9 bases had no gene match. The CDR3: CASRLGDRVSEQYF. CDR3 bases: TGTGCCAGCAGGTTGGGGGACAGGGTCTCCGAGCAGTACTTC.

The chain couples TRBV7-9 to TRBJ1-2; tentatively, D is TRBD1 (5 bases). From germline, CDR1 is SEHNR and CDR2 FQNEAQ (reference sequence). This CDR3 comprises 16 residues. V lost 4 bases to trimming and J lost 7 bases, with 22 bases between them. The CDR3 DNA reads TGTGCCAGCAGCTCAGACCCGACAGCTGGCATTGGTGGCTACACCTTC. The encoded protein is CASSSDPTAGIGGYTF.

The chain has TRBV6-5 and TRBJ1-6; tentatively, D is TRBD1 (5 bases). The V and J ends lost 0 bases and 10 bases respectively, with 13 bases between them. Germline CDR1 MNHEY, CDR2 SVGAGI. The CDR3 runs to 15 residues. The CDR3 protein is CASSYSSRVASPLHF. The CDR3 DNA sequence: TGTGCCAGCAGTTACTCGAGCAGGGTGGCATCACCCCTCCACTTT.